The rows below give T cell receptor beta chains drawn from one sample of a study of OX40 agonist ivuxolimab in advanced cancers. Libraries were prepared by immunoSEQ multiplex PCR; TCRdb keeps only in-frame clonotypes and omits some of them. The repertoire consists of more than 35,000 clones, with 75% to 90% occurring once and the leading ten covering about 12%. This specimen was CD4+ or CD8+ T cells sorted from blood, taken in a trial of the OX40 agonist ivuxolimab. All receptors derive from an adult with an advanced solid tumor such as melanoma, head and neck, liver or kidney cancer. CDR3s include the opening cysteine and the closing phenylalanine or tryptophan. The D gene is left open where the match is weak. Size values are once, few and many counts, or a class for expanded clones, and some rows have none.

V,J,size,D,CDR3,DNA
TRBV5-4,TRBJ2-4,NA,NA,CASSPPGQYIQYF,TGTGCCAGCAGCCCTCCGGGACAATACATTCAGTACTTC
TRBV4-3,TRBJ2-7,NA,TRBD1,CASSQALPGQVTYEQYF,TGCGCCAGCAGCCAAGCACTCCCGGGACAGGTAACCTACGAGCAGTACTTC
TRBV9,TRBJ1-1,few,NA,CASSETQVNTEAFF,TGTGCCAGCAGCGAGACCCAAGTAAACACTGAAGCTTTCTTT
TRBV28,TRBJ1-1,NA,NA,CASSFDTEAFF,TGTGCCAGCAGTTTTGACACTGAAGCTTTCTTT
TRBV27,TRBJ2-1,NA,NA,CASCPNAAGCRYEQFF,TGTGCCAGCTGCCCGAACGCGGCGGGATGTAGGTATGAGCAGTTCTTC
TRBV4-1,TRBJ1-6,NA,NA,CASSHQGSSYNSPLHF,TGCGCCAGCAGCCACCAAGGCAGCTCCTATAATTCACCCCTCCACTTT
TRBV19,TRBJ2-7,few,NA,CASKAGYEQYF,TGTGCCAGTAAAGCGGGCTACGAGCAGTACTTC
TRBV19,TRBJ2-2,NA,NA,CASADTGELFF,TGTGCCTCCGCGGACACCGGGGAGCTGTTTTTT
TRBV6-5,TRBJ2-7,NA,NA,CASSYSFLSSYEQYF,TGTGCCAGCAGTTATAGTTTTTTGAGCTCCTACGAGCAGTACTTC
TRBV4-1,TRBJ2-7,NA,NA,CASSQGPSDGEQYF,TGCGCCAGCAGCCAAGGACCCTCTGATGGGGAGCAGTACTTC
TRBV28,TRBJ2-7,NA,NA,CATDRGRNYEQYF,TGTGCCACCGATCGGGGCAGAAACTACGAGCAGTACTTC
TRBV11-2,TRBJ1-3,NA,TRBD1,CASSYRGIAGNTIYF,TGTGCCAGCAGCTACAGGGGAATAGCTGGAAACACCATATATTTT
TRBV7-6,TRBJ2-1,NA,NA,CASSLGANEQFF,TGTGCCAGCAGCTTAGGAGCTAATGAGCAGTTCTTC
TRBV6-6,TRBJ1-4,NA,NA,CASTPKNRATNEKLFF,TGTGCCAGCACCCCTAAGAACAGGGCGACTAATGAAAAACTGTTTTTT
TRBV6-1,TRBJ2-5,medium-sized,TRBD1,CASSGRTGRETQYF,TGTGCCAGCAGTGGAAGGACAGGGAGGGAGACCCAGTACTTC
TRBV5-4,TRBJ2-1,NA,NA,CASSLGAYNEQFF,TGTGCCAGCAGCTTGGGAGCTTACAATGAGCAGTTCTTC
TRBV19,TRBJ1-1,NA,NA,CASSGSRDISGEAFF,TGTGCCAGTAGTGGGTCCCGGGACATCTCCGGTGAAGCTTTCTTT
TRBV4-3,TRBJ1-1,NA,NA,CASSQSLEGVTEAFF,TGCGCCAGCAGCCAATCCCTTGAGGGGGTGACTGAAGCTTTCTTT
TRBV7-6,TRBJ2-5,NA,TRBD2,CASSLAASGRAAETQYF,TGTGCCAGCAGCTTAGCGGCTAGCGGGAGGGCCGCGGAGACCCAGTACTTC
TRBV4-3,TRBJ1-1,once,TRBD1,CASSLGQGVNTEAFF,TGCGCCAGCAGCCTTGGACAGGGGGTGAACACTGAAGCTTTCTTT
TRBV4-1,TRBJ2-3,NA,NA,CASSLRTVNGADTQYF,TGCGCCAGCAGTTTAAGGACGGTGAATGGGGCAGATACGCAGTATTTT
TRBV4-2,TRBJ1-2,NA,NA,CASSQNRETYTF,TGTGCCAGCAGCCAGAACAGGGAGACATACACCTTC
TRBV27,TRBJ2-1,NA,TRBD1,CASTPGTGSSYNEQFF,TGTGCCAGCACCCCGGGGACAGGGAGCTCCTACAATGAGCAGTTCTTC
TRBV29-1,TRBJ2-7,NA,NA,CSVDSPPDEQYF,TGCAGCGTTGATTCTCCCCCAGACGAGCAGTACTTC
TRBV27,TRBJ2-1,NA,TRBD2,CASSYRDRAGDEQFF,TGTGCCAGCAGTTACCGGGACCGCGCGGGGGATGAGCAGTTCTTC
TRBV6-5,TRBJ2-1,NA,NA,CASFSGGSSYNEQFF,TGTGCCAGCTTTTCCGGGGGTTCCTCCTACAATGAGCAGTTCTTC
TRBV15,TRBJ1-2,few,NA,CATSGRGLDGYTF,TGTGCCACCAGCGGCAGGGGACTCGATGGCTACACCTTC